This T cell receptor beta chain was profiled in a study of blood T cell repertoires in COVID-19. Looking at the study overall: T cells, B-cell-depleted T cells, or PBMCs provided the cDNA or gDNA that served as material.

Patients of the Seattle cohort, enrolled during active infection, were followed longitudinally. Original processing methods: Amplified reference gene primers provided the basis for estimating nucleated cell counts. Profiling relied on immunoSEQ multiplex PCR, and the TCRdb table lists in-frame clones only, not all of them. The V and J calls and clone size come from that table; D and trimming were worked out from the DNA. There are tens of thousands of clones in the sample; around 77% occur only once, and approximately 2.5% lies in the top ten. Trimming removed 0 bases from V and 8 bases from J; junction bases left unmatched: 12. CDR3 length: 16 amino acids. Germline V gene sequence: CDR1 SGDLS, CDR2 YYNGEE.

This receptor was identified in a man between 70 and 80 years old with COVID-19, enrolled during active disease. The chain employs TRBV9 and TRBJ1-2; 8 bases agree with TRBD1. The sequencing input was peripheral blood. DNA for the CDR3: TGTGCCAGCAGCGTAGCAGAGGGGGGAGGACAGGGCGGCTACACCTTC. Translated, it gives CASSVAEGGGQGGYTF. Complete variable domain (other parts from reference TRBV9 and TRBJ1-2): DSGVTQTPKHLITATGQRVTLRCSPRSGDLSVYWYQQSLDQGLQFLIQYYNGEERAKGNILERFSAQQFPDLHSELNLSSLELGDSALYFCASSVAEGGGQGGYTFGSGTRLTVV.